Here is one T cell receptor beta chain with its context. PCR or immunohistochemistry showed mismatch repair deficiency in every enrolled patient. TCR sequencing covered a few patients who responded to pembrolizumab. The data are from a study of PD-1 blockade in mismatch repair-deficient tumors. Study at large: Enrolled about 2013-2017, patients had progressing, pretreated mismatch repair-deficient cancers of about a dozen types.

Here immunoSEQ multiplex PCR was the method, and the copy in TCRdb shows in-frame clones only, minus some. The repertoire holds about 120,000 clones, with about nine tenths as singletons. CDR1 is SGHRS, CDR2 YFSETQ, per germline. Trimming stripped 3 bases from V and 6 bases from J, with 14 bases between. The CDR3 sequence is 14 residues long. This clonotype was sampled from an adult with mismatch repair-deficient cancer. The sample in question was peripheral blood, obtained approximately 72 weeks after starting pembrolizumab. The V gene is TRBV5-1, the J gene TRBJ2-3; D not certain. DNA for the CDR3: TGCGCCAGCAGCTCACGCTGGGTGGCGGATACGCAGTATTTT. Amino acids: CASSSRWVADTQYF.